The 24 T cell receptor beta chains below come from one sample, sequenced in a study of T cell clonality in common variable immunodeficiency. Assay: immunoSEQ multiplex PCR; the TCRdb copy retains only in-frame clones and omits some. Listed for the sample are roughly 58,000 clones, none seen a single time. Input material: peripheral blood mononuclear cells. These TCRs come from a person aged 18 to 75 in good health.

In its sample, this clone was seen many times. Sequencing ends 3 residues short of the CDR3 end; the germline J gene provides the rest. This sequence joins TRBV7-9 and TRBJ1-1, with unresolved D. Germline lookup yields CDR1 SEHNR and CDR2 FQNEAQ (reference sequence). V lost 1 base and J lost 4, with 10 bases in between. This CDR3 is 14 amino acids long. Incomplete CDR3 DNA: TGTGCCAGCAGCTTAGTGGGTCCGGGCACTGAA. Its protein is CASSLVGPGTE. The full CDR3 reads CASSLVGPGTEAFF.

The sample holds many counts of this clone. The observed sequence ends 3 residues before the CDR3 terminus, with the missing tail filled in from the germline J gene. The chain links TRBV5-1 to TRBJ1-4; D is possibly TRBD1 (6 bases). The germline gives CDR1 SGHRS, CDR2 YFSETQ. V shed 3 bases and J shed 2 bases, with 14 bases lying between them. The CDR3 has 16 residues. The sequenced CDR3 bases are TGCGCCAGCAGCTACCATCTAACAGGGACTAATGAAAAA. It translates to CASSYHLTGTNEK. The whole CDR3 protein reads CASSYHLTGTNEKLFF.

With regard to this clone: The CDR3 end is not reached by the read, which stops 3 residues before it; the germline J gene fills it in. The chain recombines TRBV18 with TRBJ1-2; 7 bases fit TRBD1. Germline V gives CDR1 KGHSH, CDR2 LQKENI. The CDR3 runs to 13 residues. Partial CDR3 DNA: TGTGCCAGCTCACCTACAGGGGTGGGCGGC. The encoded protein is CASSPTGVGG. The full-length CDR3 reads as CASSPTGVGGYTF. The full variable domain, completed using reference TRBV18 and TRBJ1-2, is NAGVMQNPRHLVRRRGQEARLRCSPMKGHSHVYWYRQLPEEGLKFMVYLQKENIIDESGMPKERFSAEFPKEGPSILRIQQVVRGDSAAYFCASSPTGVGGYTFGSGTRLTVV.

In its sample, this clone was seen many times. The CDR3 end lies 3 residues beyond the end of the read and is filled in from the germline J gene. V usage is TRBV7-8 and J usage is TRBJ1-1; no definite D call. Germline CDR1 SGHVS, CDR2 FQNEAQ. The CDR3 covers 13 residues. The sequenced part of the CDR3 DNA is TGTGCCAGCAGCTTAGGGTTCGCGGCCGAA. Its protein is CASSLGFAAE. The whole CDR3 protein is CASSLGFAAEAFF.

This clone was picked up many times. The CDR3 bases that were read are TGTGCCAACAAGCTTGACAGGGCTGGCAATGAG. Its translation: CANKLDRAGNE. The CDR3, in full, reads CANKLDRAGNEQFF. The chain joins TRBV2 to TRBJ2-1; 7 bases are shared with TRBD1. The sequence runs out 3 residues before the end of the CDR3; the remainder is reconstructed from the germline J gene. The junction had 12 bases not matched to a gene; V was cut back by 10 bases and J by 6 bases. This CDR3 has 14 amino acids. The V gene's germline CDR1 is SNHLY and CDR2 FYNNEI.

The table lists this clone with many counts. The CDR3 sequence: CASSPREQGFDTEAFF. CDR3 DNA (partial): TGCGCCAGCAGCCCCCGGGAACAGGGGTTCGACACTGAA. V is TRBV4-1 and J is TRBJ1-1, with 7 positions matching TRBD1. Sequencing ends 3 residues short of the CDR3 end; the germline J gene provides the rest. This CDR3 is 16 amino acids long. J lost 3 bases, V lost 4 bases, and 11 bases had no gene match. Germline V gives CDR1 MGHRA, CDR2 YSYEKL.

This clone has ten or more counts. The read gets to within 3 residues of the CDR3 end, and the germline J gene fills in the rest. The chain recombines TRBV4-2 with TRBJ2-7; 11 bases line up with TRBD2. Losses at the gene ends were 1 base for V and 5 bases for J; bases not matched to a gene: 4. Germline CDR1 LGHNA, CDR2 YNFKEQ. CDR3 length equals 15 residues. The CDR3 bases that were read are TGTGCCAGCAGCCAAGGAACACTAGCGGGAGACGAG. It is translated as CASSQGTLAGDE. In full, the CDR3 is CASSQGTLAGDEQYF.

This clone was observed many times. The DNA ends 3 residues before the CDR3 does, and the rest of the CDR3 is filled in from the germline J gene. The chain recombines TRBV20-1 with TRBJ2-3; TRBD2 agrees at 9 bases. With V trimmed by 3 bases and J by 3 bases, 4 bases remained unmatched. Germline V lookup: CDR1 DFQATT, CDR2 SNEGSKA (reference sequence). The CDR3 has 14 residues. Partial CDR3 DNA: TGCAGTGCTAGGGGGACTAGCATTACAGATACG. Its translation is CSARGTSITDT. The CDR3 reads in full as CSARGTSITDTQYF.

In its sample, this clone was seen many times. The sequenced fragment ends 3 residues before the CDR3 boundary, so the rest is inferred from the germline J gene. This chain links TRBV13 with TRBJ2-1, with TRBD2 matching over 9 bases. This CDR3 contains 15 residues. Losses at the gene ends were 1 base for V and 9 bases for J; bases not matched to a gene: 7. The germline V gene encodes CDR1 PRHDT and CDR2 FYEKMQ (reference sequence). CDR3 DNA, as far as it was read: TGTGCCAGCAGCTTAGAGCTAGCGGGATACGGTGAG. Amino acid sequence: CASSLELAGYGE. The whole CDR3 protein is CASSLELAGYGEQFF.

The table lists this clone with many counts. The read ends 3 residues early relative to the CDR3; the germline J gene fills the gap. The V call is TRBV5-6, the J call TRBJ2-3, with a tentative D call TRBD2 (7 bases). Germline lookup yields CDR1 SGHDT and CDR2 YYEEEE. Trimming removed 0 bases at V and 4 bases at J, with 12 bases between. The length of the CDR3 is 15 residues. The DNA read from the CDR3 is TGTGCCAGCAGCTTGGGAGGGGGGGGCCCAGATACG. It specifies CASSLGGGGPDT. The full CDR3 reads CASSLGGGGPDTQYF.

This clone came up many times. Read sequence stops 3 residues before the CDR3 end, and the germline J gene provides the missing end. V gene TRBV28 combines with J gene TRBJ2-5, with TRBD2 matching 10 bases. Germline-derived CDR1 and CDR2 are MDHEN and SYDVKM. The CDR3 contains 18 residues. V lost 7 bases, J lost 4 bases, and 18 bases stayed unmatched. CDR3 amino acids: CASNVGGLAGATRETQYF. Partial CDR3 DNA: TGTGCCAGCAACGTAGGCGGGCTAGCGGGAGCTACCAGAGAGACC.

The table lists this clone with many counts. The read stops 3 residues short of the end of the CDR3; the missing end is completed from the germline J gene. This sequence joins TRBV6-1 and TRBJ2-2, with D possibly being TRBD1 (5 bases). V shed 2 bases and J shed 7 bases, with 11 bases lying between them. Germline V lookup: CDR1 MNHNS, CDR2 SASEGT. CDR3 length: 14 residues. The chain's CDR3 is CASSEQGRNGELFF. The part of the CDR3 DNA that was read is TGTGCCAGCAGTGAACAGGGAAGAAACGGGGAG.

This clone was counted many times. The read stops 3 residues short of the end of the CDR3; the missing end is completed from the germline J gene. The chain employs TRBV14 and TRBJ1-1; D unclear. Germline V gene sequence: CDR1 SGHDN, CDR2 FVKESK. Trimming cost V 2 bases and J 3 bases, with 10 bases left between them. The length of the CDR3 is 14 residues. The CDR3 reads CASSQFKGYTEAFF. CDR3 DNA (partial): TGTGCCAGCAGCCAATTTAAGGGTTACACTGAA.

This clone has only a few counts. The CDR3 goes on 3 residues after the read ends, and that part is filled in from the germline J gene. V and J are TRBV19 and TRBJ2-7, with D perhaps matching TRBD2 (7 bases). Germline V gene sequence: CDR1 LNHDA, CDR2 SQIVND (reference sequence). CDR3 length equals 13 residues. V dropped 6 bases and J dropped 3 bases, with 12 bases sitting between them. The CDR3 is CASSQGGGYEQYF. CDR3 DNA (partial): TGTGCCAGTAGCCAAGGGGGGGGCTACGAG.

The table lists this clone with many counts. Coverage ceases 3 residues before the CDR3 finishes, and the germline J gene fills in the end. The rearrangement joins TRBV7-2 to TRBJ2-3; 9 nucleotides line up with TRBD2. After removal of 4 bases from V and 4 bases from J, the junction contained 6 bases not matched to a gene. Per germline, CDR1 SGHTA and CDR2 FQGNSA. The CDR3 runs 15 residues. The CDR3 protein is CASSSASGNADTQYF. The part of the CDR3 DNA that was read is TGTGCCAGCAGCTCCGCTAGCGGGAACGCAGATACG.

This clone came up many times. The read halts 3 residues ahead of the CDR3 end, with the missing end drawn from the germline J gene. The chain combines TRBV2 with TRBJ1-6; D gene ambiguous. Trimming took 4 bases from V and 10 from J, leaving 11 bases between them. CDR3 length equals 13 residues. Germline V CDR1 and CDR2: SNHLY, FYNNEI. Here the CDR3 reads CASSVTARSPLHF. CDR3 DNA (partial): TGTGCCAGCAGTGTTACAGCACGATCACCC.

This clone was observed at least ten times. The covered CDR3 bases are TGCAGTGCTAGGGACCGCAGGGGGGTAAACACAGATACG. Protein product: CSARDRRGVNTDT. The CDR3 in its entirety is CSARDRRGVNTDTQYF. The chain recombines TRBV20-1 with TRBJ2-3; tentative D call: TRBD1 (7 bases). The CDR3 extends 3 residues past the end of the read, so its final part is completed from the germline J gene. V was pared by 3 bases and J by 2 bases, with 18 bases between. The CDR3 spans 16 residues. Germline CDR1 is DFQATT and CDR2 is SNEGSKA (reference sequence).

This clone showed up just a few times. The read terminates 3 residues before the CDR3 end, so the remaining end is supplied by the germline J gene. The V gene is TRBV6-1, the J gene TRBJ2-1, with D unresolved. Looked up from germline, CDR1 is MNHNS and CDR2 is SASEGT. Trimming shortened V by 5 bases and J by 8 bases, and 13 bases separated the two germline ends. The CDR3 spans 13 residues. The CDR3 spells CASSQGLGYEQFF. CDR3 bases read: TGTGCCAGCAGTCAAGGGTTGGGCTATGAG.

This clone was seen at least ten times. The CDR3 end is not reached by the read, which stops 3 residues before it; the germline J gene fills it in. The chain uses TRBV5-1 and TRBJ2-3; 10 nucleotides align to TRBD1. V lost 4 bases to trimming and J lost 5 bases; unmatched junction nucleotides: 10. This CDR3 comprises 16 residues. The germline V gene encodes CDR1 SGHRS and CDR2 YFSETQ. CDR3 DNA (partial): TGCGCCAGCAGCACTGGGAGGGGACAGGGGATAGATACG. It encodes CASSTGRGQGIDT. The entire CDR3 reads CASSTGRGQGIDTQYF.

This clone was seen ten or more times. Read coverage stops 3 residues before the CDR3 terminus; the germline J gene supplies the remainder. The V gene is TRBV19, the J gene TRBJ2-3, with D hard to call. Germline CDR1 reads LNHDA; CDR2 reads SQIVND (reference sequence). V dropped 3 bases and J dropped 2 bases, with 6 bases sitting between them. CDR3 length: 13 amino acids. The chain's CDR3 is CASSINPTDTQYF. The sequenced CDR3 bases are TGTGCCAGTAGTATCAATCCCACAGATACG.

In this sample, this clone turned up many times. The read terminates 3 residues before the CDR3 end, so the remaining end is supplied by the germline J gene. This chain uses TRBV19 with TRBJ1-1, with D possibly being TRBD1 (5 bases). The V and J ends lost 3 bases and 1 base respectively, with 9 bases between them. The CDR3 runs to 14 residues. Per germline, CDR1 LNHDA and CDR2 SQIVND (reference sequence). The part of the CDR3 DNA that was read is TGTGCCAGTAGTATTACAGGAGCGAACACTGAA. This codes for CASSITGANTE. The complete CDR3 protein is CASSITGANTEAFF.

This clone has a handful of counts. The sequenced CDR3 bases are TGTGCCAGCAGCTCTCGGACAGGACCGGGGAATGAG. Translating gives CASSSRTGPGNE. In full, the CDR3 reads CASSSRTGPGNEQFF. This chain uses TRBV11-2 with TRBJ2-1; TRBD1 aligns across 7 bases. The read ends 3 residues early relative to the CDR3; the germline J gene fills the gap. J was trimmed by 7 bases and V by 4 bases; bases with no gene match: 10. This CDR3 has 15 amino acids. The germline gives CDR1 SGHAT, CDR2 FQNNGV.

This clone was recorded at least ten times. The CDR3 extends 3 residues past the end of the read, so its final part is completed from the germline J gene. The chain employs TRBV30 and TRBJ1-1; TRBD1 might be the D (5 bases). V was cut by 7 bases and J by 0 bases, with 9 bases left in between. The CDR3 runs 12 residues. The germline V gene has CDR1 GTSNPN and CDR2 SVGIG (reference sequence). CDR3 sequence: CAYLTVNTEAFF. Partial CDR3 DNA: TGTGCCTACCTGACAGTGAACACTGAA.

This clone was picked up many times. Read sequence stops 3 residues before the CDR3 end, and the germline J gene provides the missing end. This sequence joins TRBV5-1 and TRBJ1-6, with D tentatively TRBD1 (6 bases). CDR3 length: 15 amino acids. Trimming removed 6 bases at V and 5 bases at J, with 15 bases between. The germline V gene encodes CDR1 SGHRS and CDR2 YFSETQ. The CDR3 protein is CASTLDSSNNSPLHF. The sequenced CDR3 bases are TGCGCCAGCACCCTGGACAGCTCTAATAATTCACCC.